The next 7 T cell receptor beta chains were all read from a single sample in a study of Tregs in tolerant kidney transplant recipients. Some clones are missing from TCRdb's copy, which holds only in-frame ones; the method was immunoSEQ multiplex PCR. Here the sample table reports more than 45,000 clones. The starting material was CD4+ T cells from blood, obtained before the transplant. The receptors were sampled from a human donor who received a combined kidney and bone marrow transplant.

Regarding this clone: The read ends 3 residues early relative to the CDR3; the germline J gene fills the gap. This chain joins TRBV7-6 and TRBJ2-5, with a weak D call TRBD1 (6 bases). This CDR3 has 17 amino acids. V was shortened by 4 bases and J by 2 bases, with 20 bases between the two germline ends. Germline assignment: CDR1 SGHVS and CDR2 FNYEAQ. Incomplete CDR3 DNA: TGTGCCAGCAGCTGGTCCCCTTCGGACAGCGAACAAGAGACC. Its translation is CASSWSPSDSEQET. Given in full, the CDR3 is CASSWSPSDSEQETQYF.

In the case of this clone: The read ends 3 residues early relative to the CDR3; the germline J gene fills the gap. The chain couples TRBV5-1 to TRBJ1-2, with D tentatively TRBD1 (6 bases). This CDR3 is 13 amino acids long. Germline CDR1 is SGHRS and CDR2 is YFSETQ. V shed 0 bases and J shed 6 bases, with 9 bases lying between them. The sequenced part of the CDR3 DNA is TGCGCCAGCAGCTTGGAAAGGGGGAATGGC. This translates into CASSLERGNG. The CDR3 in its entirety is CASSLERGNGYTF.

The CDR3 sequence: CASSMKRDTDTQYF. The sequenced part of the CDR3 DNA is TGTGCCAGTAGTATGAAGCGAGACACAGATACG. This chain connects TRBV19 to TRBJ2-3; the D is unclear. The CDR3 end falls 3 residues outside the read, so it is completed with the germline J gene. The CDR3 covers 14 residues. Germline V gene data show CDR1 as LNHDA and CDR2 as SQIVND (reference sequence). V dropped 3 bases and J dropped 2 bases, with 9 bases sitting between them.

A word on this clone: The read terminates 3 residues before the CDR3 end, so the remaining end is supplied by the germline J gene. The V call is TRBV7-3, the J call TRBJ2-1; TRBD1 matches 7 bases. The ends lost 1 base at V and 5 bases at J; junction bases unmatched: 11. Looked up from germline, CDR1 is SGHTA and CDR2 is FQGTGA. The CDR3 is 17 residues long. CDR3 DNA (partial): TGTGCCAGCAGCTTAAACCCCGGGACAGCCAATAACAATGAG. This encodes CASSLNPGTANNNE. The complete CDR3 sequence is CASSLNPGTANNNEQFF. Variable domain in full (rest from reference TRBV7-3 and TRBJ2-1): GAGVSQTPSNKVTEKGKYVELRCDPISGHTALYWYRQSLGQGPEFLIYFQGTGAADDSGLPNDRFFAVRPEGSVSTLKIQRTERGDSAVYLCASSLNPGTANNNEQFFGPGTRLTVL.

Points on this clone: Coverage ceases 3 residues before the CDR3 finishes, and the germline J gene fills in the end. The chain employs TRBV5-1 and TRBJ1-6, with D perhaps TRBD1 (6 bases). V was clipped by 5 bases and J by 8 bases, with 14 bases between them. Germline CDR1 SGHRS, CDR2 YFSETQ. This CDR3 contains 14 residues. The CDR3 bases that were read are TGCGCCAGCAGTAACAGGGCCTCGGATTCACCC. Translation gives CASSNRASDSP. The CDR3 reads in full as CASSNRASDSPLHF. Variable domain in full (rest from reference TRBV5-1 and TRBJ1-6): KAGVTQTPRYLIKTRGQQVTLSCSPISGHRSVSWYQQTPGQGLQFLFEYFSETQRNKGNFPGRFSGRQFSNSRSEMNVSTLELGDSALYLCASSNRASDSPLHFGNGTRLTVT.

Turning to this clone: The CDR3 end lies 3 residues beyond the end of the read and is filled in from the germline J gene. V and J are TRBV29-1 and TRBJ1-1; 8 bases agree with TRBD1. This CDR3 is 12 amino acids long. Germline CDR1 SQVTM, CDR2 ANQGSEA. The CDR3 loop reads CSVRGDRRGAFF. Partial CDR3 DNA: TGCAGCGTTAGAGGGGACAGGAGAGGA.

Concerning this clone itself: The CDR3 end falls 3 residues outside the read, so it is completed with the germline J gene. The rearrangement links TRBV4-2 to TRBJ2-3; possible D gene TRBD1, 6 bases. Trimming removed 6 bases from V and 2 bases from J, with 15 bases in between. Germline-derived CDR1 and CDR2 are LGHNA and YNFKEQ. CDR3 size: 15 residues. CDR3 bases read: TGTGCCAGCAGGCCCGGGACAACATACACAGATACG. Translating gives CASRPGTTYTDT. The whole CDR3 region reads CASRPGTTYTDTQYF.